The T cell receptor beta chain described here comes from a study of blood T cell repertoires in COVID-19. The data were produced by immunoSEQ multiplex PCR, yet TCRdb's version contains in-frame clones alone and is incomplete. Among fewer than 300,000 clones listed, approximately 86% were seen once. Per germline, CDR1 MNHEY and CDR2 SVGEGT. Trimming stripped 0 bases from V and 3 bases from J, with 16 bases between. The CDR3 sequence is 17 residues long. What was sequenced was peripheral blood. The J gene is TRBJ2-3, the V gene TRBV6-2 or TRBV6-3, with D possibly matching TRBD1 (6 bases). The TCR sequence derives from a woman aged 25 to 45 with acute or convalescent COVID-19. CDR3 protein: CASSYSQGTFLTDTQYF. Here the CDR3 DNA reads TGTGCCAGCAGTTACTCTCAGGGGACCTTCCTTACAGATACGCAGTATTTT.